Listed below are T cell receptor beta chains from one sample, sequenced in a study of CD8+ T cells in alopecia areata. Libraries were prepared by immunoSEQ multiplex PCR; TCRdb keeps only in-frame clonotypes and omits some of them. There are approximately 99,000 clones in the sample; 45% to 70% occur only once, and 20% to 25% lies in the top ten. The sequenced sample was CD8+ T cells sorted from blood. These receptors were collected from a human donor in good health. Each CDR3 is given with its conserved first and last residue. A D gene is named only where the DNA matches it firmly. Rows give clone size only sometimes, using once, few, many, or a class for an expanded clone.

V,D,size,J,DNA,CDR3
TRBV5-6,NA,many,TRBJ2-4,TGTGCCAGCAGCTTGGAGTTGGGCAGCAAAAACATTCAGTACTTC,CASSLELGSKNIQYF
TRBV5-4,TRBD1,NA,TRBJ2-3,TGTGCCAGCAGCTCCGGGACAGGGGGCGCGCCCGCAACAGATACGCAGTATTTT,CASSSGTGGAPATDTQYF
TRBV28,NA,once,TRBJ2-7,TGTGCCAGCAGTGAGACAGCCTCCTACGAGCAGTACTTC,CASSETASYEQYF
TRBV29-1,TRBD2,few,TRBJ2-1,TGCAGCGTTGAAGATCGGAGATTGGGTCTAGCGGGGGGGCCTGGGAATGAGCAGTTCTTC,CSVEDRRLGLAGGPGNEQFF
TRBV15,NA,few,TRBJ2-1,TGTGCCACCAGCAGAGATCTGGGACTCACCGACAATGAGCAGTTCTTC,CATSRDLGLTDNEQFF
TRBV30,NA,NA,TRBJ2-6,TGTGCCTGGAGTGACGAGACAGCGAACGTCCTGACTTTC,CAWSDETANVLTF
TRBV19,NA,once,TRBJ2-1,TGTGCCAGCTCGACAGGTAGCTCCTACAATGAGCAGTTCTTC,CASSTGSSYNEQFF
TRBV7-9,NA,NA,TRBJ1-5,TGTGCCAGCAGCTTATCAGGGGCTGATCAGCCCCAGCATTTT,CASSLSGADQPQHF
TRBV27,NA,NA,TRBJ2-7,TGTGCCAGCAGTTTATATTACAGACCCTACGAGCAGTACTTC,CASSLYYRPYEQYF
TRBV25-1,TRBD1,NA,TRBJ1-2,TGTGCCAGCACGACAGGGGGCAGCTATGGCTACACCTTC,CASTTGGSYGYTF
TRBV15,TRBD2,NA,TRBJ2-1,TGTGCCACCAGCAGAACAACTAGCGGGGGCAGAAATGAGCAGTTCTTC,CATSRTTSGGRNEQFF
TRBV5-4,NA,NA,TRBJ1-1,TGTGCCAGCAGCCTGACCGGGGGCACTGAAGCTTTCTTT,CASSLTGGTEAFF
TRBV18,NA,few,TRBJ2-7,TGTGCCAGCTCAAGCCGAGCACTAAGCTCCTACGAGCAGTACTTC,CASSSRALSSYEQYF
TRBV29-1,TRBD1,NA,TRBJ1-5,TGCAGCGTTGGGACAGGGGGAAATCAGCCCCAGCATTTT,CSVGTGGNQPQHF
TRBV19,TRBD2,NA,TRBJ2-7,TGTGCCAGTACCCCCAGCGGCCGGGAGGCAACGTACGAGCAGTACTTC,CASTPSGREATYEQYF